This TCR beta chain was captured in a study of blood T cell repertoires in COVID-19. The authors' processing: Estimated nucleated cell counts came from reference gene primer amplification. This table comes from immunoSEQ multiplex PCR, and its TCRdb copy is limited to in-frame clones, with some not included. The V and J calls and clone size were taken over from that table, and D and trimming were inferred from the DNA. The repertoire includes some 180,000 clones, around 76% of them detected once, and 7.8% sits in the top ten. From germline, CDR1 is SGHTA and CDR2 FQGNSA. This CDR3 has 17 amino acids. V lost 5 bases, J lost 4 bases, and 9 bases stayed unmatched.

This receptor was taken from an older woman with COVID-19, enrolled during active disease. V is TRBV7-2 and J is TRBJ2-2, with 11 bases fitting TRBD2. The sample consisted of peripheral blood. This CDR3 reads CASSPPGTSGSTGELFF. CDR3 DNA sequence: TGTGCCAGCAGCCCCCCCGGGACTAGCGGTTCCACCGGGGAGCTGTTTTTT.